This TCR beta chain is drawn from a study of cytomegalovirus exposure and HLA in healthy donors. Study context: Roughly 180 million T cells yielded more than 90 million unique TCR beta sequences, as an earlier analysis found. Study-wide results and limits: In a later analysis, compared with equally common non-associated chains, HLA-associated beta chains were more expanded. High specificity and sensitivity for cytomegalovirus status were reported for the classifier.

The germline CDR1 and CDR2 sequences are SGDLS and YYNGEE. This CDR3 has 13 amino acids. The germline V and J ends were trimmed by 4 bases and 10 bases, with 15 bases remaining between them. Regarding this clone: Its matching antigen is unknown.

The PCR used 60 Vbeta and 13 Jbeta primers. Generated by immunoSEQ multiplex PCR, the TCRdb table keeps only in-frame clones and is missing some. The sample includes some 98,000 clones, roughly 82% of them seen just once. The sequenced material came from PBMCs. The TCR sequence derives from a human donor in good health. This sequence joins TRBV9 and TRBJ2-1; no clear D gene. The CDR3 DNA reads as TGTGCCAGCAGCTCAAACCCGGTTGAGGAGCAGTTCTTC. This encodes CASSSNPVEEQFF.